The table lists the clone carrying this TCR beta chain with a count of one. These data are taken from a study of blood T cell repertoires in COVID-19. Study-wide background: COVID-19 samples, acute and convalescent, were from the United States, Italy and Spain.

In the source study's methods: Amplification from reference gene primers served as the basis for estimated nucleated cell counts. The repertoire was sequenced with immunoSEQ multiplex PCR; TCRdb's copy has only in-frame clones and lacks some. The V and J calls and clone size come from that table; D and trimming were worked out from the DNA. The sample shows about 200,000 clones, around four fifths of them seen only once. The receptor comes from a man in his fifties or sixties with COVID-19, enrolled during active disease. Sequencing used peripheral blood.

The CDR3 region is CASSLGGQNEQYF. DNA for the CDR3: TGCGCCAGCAGCTTGGGGGGCCAAAACGAGCAGTACTTC. J is TRBJ2-7 and V is TRBV5-1; D is possibly TRBD1 (5 bases). Germline-derived CDR1 and CDR2 are SGHRS and YFSETQ. This CDR3 is built from 13 residues. The V and J ends lost 0 bases and 5 bases respectively, with 9 bases between them.